The 14 T cell receptor beta chains below come from one sample, sequenced in a study of patients and donors after allogeneic stem cell transplantation. TCRdb reanalysed the RT-PCR reads using MiXCR and keeps one entry per CDR3 protein. Found here are under 3,500 distinct CDR3 sequences, around 5% of them singletons; the top ten hold about 14%. The sequenced sample was blood, either unsorted or a sorted T cell fraction (not recorded which). The origin of the receptors is a human donor who was either an allogeneic HSCT recipient or a stem cell or donor lymphocyte infusion donor (not recorded which). It is not recorded whose cells these are; they may come from a transplant donor.

By frequency in the sample, this clonotype is medium-sized. The rearrangement links TRBV12-3 or TRBV12-4 to TRBJ1-2; D is possibly TRBD1 (5 bases). V was shortened by 5 bases and J by 8 bases, with 15 bases between the two germline ends. The CDR3 totals 13 residues. Here the CDR3 reads CASSTMGVGGYTF. CDR3 DNA: TGTGCCAGCAGTACCATGGGGGTAGGAGGCTACACCTTC.

By frequency in the sample, this clonotype is medium-sized. V is TRBV18 and J is TRBJ2-5, with a weak D call TRBD1 (5 bases). CDR1 and CDR2 (germline): KGHSH, LQKENI. The germline V and J ends were trimmed by 4 bases and 1 base, with 10 bases remaining between them. The CDR3 spans 14 residues. This CDR3 is CASSLSDSQETQYF. Here the CDR3 DNA reads TGTGCCAGCTCACTTTCAGACAGCCAAGAGACCCAGTACTTC.

A note on this clonotype: An end of the junction does not agree with germline; a read error may underlie this. This rearrangement joins TRBV12-3 or TRBV12-4 to TRBJ2-2, with D tentatively TRBD2 (5 bases). The CDR3 loop spans 13 amino acids. CDR3 amino acids: CASSLTETGERFF. Here the CDR3 DNA reads TGTGCCAGCAGTTTGACGGAAACCGGGGAGCGGTTTTTT.

In this sample, this clonotype turned up a few times. V gene TRBV28 combines with J gene TRBJ1-2; D might be TRBD1 (6 bases). The germline V gene has CDR1 MDHEN and CDR2 SYDVKM. V was trimmed by 8 bases and J by 8 bases, leaving 18 bases between them. The CDR3 has 13 amino acids. The DNA for the CDR3 is TGTGCCAGCGATACCGGCGGGGGCCAGGGCTACACCTTC. Translated: CASDTGGGQGYTF.

This clonotype is termed medium-sized (0.01 to 0.1%). V and J are TRBV29-1 and TRBJ1-1, with 7 nucleotides matching TRBD1. J was trimmed by 1 base and V by 1 base; bases with no gene match: 6. The CDR3 has 15 amino acids. Germline V gene lookup returns CDR1 SQVTM and CDR2 ANQGSEA. CDR3 loop: CSVEGEGGANTEAFF. The CDR3 bases are TGCAGCGTTGAAGGGGAAGGGGGCGCGAACACTGAAGCTTTCTTT.

This clonotype is categorized as large. The gene calls are TRBV10-2 and TRBJ2-7; weak D call: TRBD1 (5 bases). Germline V gene lookup returns CDR1 WSHSY and CDR2 SAAADI. The CDR3 is 14 residues long. The V gene lost 0 bases and the J gene lost 6 bases, with 12 bases spanning the gap. The CDR3 loop reads CASSESQVGIEQYF. CDR3 DNA: TGCGCCAGCAGTGAGTCACAGGTGGGGATCGAGCAGTACTTC.

By share, this clonotype counts as medium-sized (0.01 to 0.1%). The chain joins TRBV10-3 to TRBJ1-4; D possibly corresponds to TRBD1 (5 bases). Looked up from germline, CDR1 is ENHRY and CDR2 is SYGVKD. This CDR3 region has 14 residues. Trimming shortened V by 0 bases and J by 8 bases, and 10 bases separated the two germline ends. The CDR3 nucleotides are TGTGCCATCAGTGAGTCGGGGGATGGAGAAAAACTGTTTTTT. Its translation is CAISESGDGEKLFF.

By share, this clonotype counts as medium-sized (0.01 to 0.1%). The rearrangement joins TRBV7-2 to TRBJ2-3; D is unclear. This CDR3 is 14 amino acids long. The germline CDR1 and CDR2 sequences are SGHTA and FQGNSA. The V end lost 1 base, the J end lost 1 base, and 6 bases lay between the germline ends. CDR3 sequence reads: CASSLGPGTDTQYF. The CDR3 DNA follows: TGTGCCAGCAGCTTAGGCCCGGGCACAGATACGCAGTATTTT.

The chain employs TRBV9 and TRBJ2-3; D ambiguous. This CDR3 spans 14 amino acids. Germline CDR1 and CDR2: SGDLS and YYNGEE. V lost 2 bases to trimming and J lost 4 bases, with 11 bases between them. The CDR3 nucleotides are TGTGCCAGCAGCGTTGCTGGAGCATCAGATACGCAGTATTTT. This gives the protein CASSVAGASDTQYF.

By sample share, this clonotype is medium-sized (0.01 to 0.1%). V and J are TRBV20-1 and TRBJ2-1; TRBD2 aligns across 8 bases. There are 15 residues in the CDR3. Germline values: CDR1 DFQATT, CDR2 SNEGSKA (reference sequence). Trimming cost V 0 bases and J 8 bases; bases outside gene matches: 9. The CDR3 reads CSARDQRLASDEQFF. CDR3 coding DNA: TGCAGTGCTAGAGATCAGAGACTAGCGAGTGATGAGCAGTTCTTC.

The rearrangement links TRBV7-6 to TRBJ1-1; D uncertain. Germline-derived CDR1 and CDR2 are SGHVS and FNYEAQ. The V gene lost 5 bases and the J gene lost 5 bases, with 15 bases spanning the gap. The CDR3 covers 14 residues. Written as DNA, the CDR3 is TGTGCCAGCAGCGCTAGGGAGTACGGAACTGAAGCTTTCTTT. It encodes CASSAREYGTEAFF.

This clonotype is deemed medium-sized. The chain combines TRBV2 with TRBJ2-1, with TRBD1 identical over 7 bases. With 4 bases clipped from V and 3 bases from J, the junction kept 6 bases outside the gene matches. CDR1 and CDR2 (germline): SNHLY, FYNNEI. The CDR3 spans 15 residues. The CDR3 nucleotides are TGTGCCAGCAGTGCTCAACAGGGGAACTACAATGAGCAGTTCTTC. It specifies CASSAQQGNYNEQFF.

In DNA, the CDR3 is TGTGCCAGCAGTTACTCAAGGGGTCAATCCTACGAGCAGTACTTC. Protein: CASSYSRGQSYEQYF. The rearrangement links TRBV6-5 to TRBJ2-7, with D possibly TRBD1 on 5 matching bases. CDR1 is MNHEY, CDR2 SVGAGI, per germline. The CDR3 covers 15 residues. V lost 0 bases and J 1 base, leaving 10 bases between the germline ends.

V usage is TRBV12-3 or TRBV12-4 and J usage is TRBJ2-1, with TRBD2 matching 11 bases. This CDR3 region has 21 residues. V was clipped by 6 bases and J by 2 bases; unmatched bases: 21. CDR3 region: CASSTNRVRSGRAGPYNEQFF. The CDR3 bases are TGTGCCAGCAGCACAAACAGGGTTCGTAGCGGGAGGGCCGGGCCCTACAATGAGCAGTTCTTC.